The rows below give T cell receptor beta chains drawn from one sample of a study of cytomegalovirus exposure and HLA in healthy donors. Measured with immunoSEQ multiplex PCR; TCRdb has only the in-frame clones, and not every one. The data contain roughly 180,000 clones, around 80% of them seen just once; the ten biggest clones take up less than 2%. The specimen sequenced was PBMCs. The receptors were gathered from a man between 40 and 49 years old in good health and CMV-seronegative. The CDR3 runs from the conserved cysteine through the conserved F or W. The D gene is left open where the match is weak. A clone size is listed for some rows: how often the clone was seen (once, few, many), or a class if it is expanded.

clone size	V gene	D gene	CDR3 length	J gene	CDR3 protein	CDR3 DNA
.	TRBV5-1	.	15	TRBJ2-3	CASSSQGKIADTQYF	TGCGCCAGCAGCTCACAGGGTAAAATTGCAGATACGCAGTATTTT
.	TRBV5-6	TRBD1	16	TRBJ1-5	CASSEQGQESNQPQHF	TGTGCCAGCAGCGAACAGGGACAGGAATCCAATCAGCCCCAGCATTTT
.	TRBV5-5	TRBD1	14	TRBJ2-7	CASSLPGTGSEQYF	TGTGCCAGCAGCTTACCCGGGACAGGGTCCGAGCAGTACTTC
.	TRBV5-4	TRBD1	15	TRBJ2-3	CASSSGTDKVDTQYF	TGTGCCAGCAGCTCTGGGACAGACAAGGTGGATACGCAGTATTTT
.	TRBV9	TRBD2	14	TRBJ2-1	CASTRTSLYNEQFF	TGTGCCAGCACCAGGACTAGCCTCTACAATGAGCAGTTCTTC
.	TRBV11-3	.	16	TRBJ2-1	CASSLDLPSGSNEQFF	TGTGCCAGCAGCTTAGATCTCCCATCGGGATCCAATGAGCAGTTCTTC
.	TRBV11-2	.	15	TRBJ2-7	CASSLEFGGGHEQYF	TGTGCCAGCAGCTTAGAATTCGGGGGAGGCCACGAGCAGTACTTC
once	TRBV10-3	.	13	TRBJ1-6	CAISSGYGSPLHF	TGTGCCATCAGTTCAGGGTACGGGTCACCCCTCCACTTT
.	TRBV7-9	.	12	TRBJ1-2	CASSSSSYGYTF	TGTGCCAGCAGCTCGTCCTCTTATGGCTACACCTTC
.	TRBV2	.	17	TRBJ2-3	CASTPNRLSGVTDTQYF	TGTGCCAGCACTCCTAATCGCCTTAGCGGAGTCACAGATACGCAGTATTTT
.	TRBV28	.	11	TRBJ1-1	CASRQRLAAFF	TGTGCCAGCAGGCAGAGACTGGCCGCTTTCTTT
.	TRBV28	TRBD1	15	TRBJ1-2	CASSYDGQGSYGYTF	TGTGCCAGCAGTTATGACGGACAGGGTTCCTATGGCTACACCTTC
.	TRBV9	TRBD1	15	TRBJ1-5	CASSVGTESNQPQHF	TGTGCCAGCAGCGTCGGGACAGAGAGCAATCAGCCCCAGCATTTT
.	TRBV7-2	TRBD1	13	TRBJ1-5	CASSLGQGEPQHF	TGTGCCAGCAGCCTAGGACAGGGAGAGCCCCAGCATTTT
few	TRBV10-3	.	13	TRBJ1-2	CAISDGGVVGYTF	TGTGCCATCAGTGATGGAGGGGTGGTAGGCTACACCTTC
.	TRBV6-6	TRBD1	15	TRBJ1-1	CASSPGQGWDTEAFF	TGTGCCAGCAGTCCGGGACAGGGCTGGGACACTGAAGCTTTCTTT
.	TRBV5-5	TRBD1	16	TRBJ1-5	CASSSGTGGVGQPQHF	TGTGCCAGCAGCTCCGGGACAGGGGGCGTGGGTCAGCCCCAGCATTTT
.	TRBV6-5	TRBD2	16	TRBJ2-1	CASSYIGLAGVAEQFF	TGTGCCAGCAGTTATATTGGGTTAGCGGGAGTGGCTGAGCAGTTCTTC
.	TRBV5-4	TRBD2	15	TRBJ2-7	CASSSLAGGPYEQYF	TGTGCCAGCAGCTCACTAGCGGGAGGGCCATACGAGCAGTACTTC
.	TRBV28	.	16	TRBJ1-1	CASSLPGGGANTEAFF	TGTGCCAGCAGTTTACCGGGTGGGGGGGCCAACACTGAAGCTTTCTTT
once	TRBV5-4	.	14	TRBJ1-2	CASSSGESRWGYTF	TGTGCCAGCAGCTCGGGTGAATCTCGATGGGGCTACACCTTC
.	TRBV6-1	.	13	TRBJ2-5	CASSEDPRETQYF	TGTGCCAGCAGTGAAGACCCTAGAGAGACCCAGTACTTC